Below are 27 T cell receptor beta chains sequenced from a single sample in a study of blood T cell repertoires in COVID-19 (dated by TCRdb to 2018 to 2021). Library preparation used the immunoSEQ multiplex PCR assay. Entries here come from immuneACCESS through TCRdb and include only in-frame sequences with V and J called. Some clones fail to appear in such tables; in the studies checked, an unresolved V gene covers under half of the shortfall, and the cause of the remainder is unknown. The sample table holds just over 650,000 clones, of which approximately 90% were seen once. Roughly 0.25% of the sample goes to the ten largest clones. The sample was peripheral blood. Receptor source: a young woman with acute or convalescent COVID-19.

This chain uses TRBV7-8 with TRBJ1-5; 7 bases are shared with TRBD1. CDR3 size: 14 residues. CDR1 SGHVS and CDR2 FQNEAQ come from the germline V gene. The V gene end was trimmed by 5 bases and the J gene end by 1 base; junction bases not matched to a gene: 2. CDR3 in amino acids: CASSATGSNQPQHF. The CDR3 nucleotides are TGTGCCAGCAGCGCGACAGGGAGCAATCAGCCCCAGCATTTT.

The chain has TRBV3-1 (or the pseudogene TRBV3-2) and TRBJ1-2; D is ambiguous. V dropped 4 bases and J dropped 6 bases, with 21 bases sitting between them. Germline CDR1 and CDR2: LGHDT and YNNKEL (reference sequence). This CDR3 spans 16 amino acids. CDR3 in amino acids: CASSPRPQFSVDGYTF. For the CDR3, the DNA is TGTGCCAGCAGCCCCAGACCACAGTTCTCAGTAGATGGCTACACCTTC.

The rearrangement uses TRBV5-1 and TRBJ2-7; 11 bases agree with TRBD1. This CDR3 is built from 15 residues. Germline assignment: CDR1 SGHRS and CDR2 YFSETQ. The V and J ends lost 0 bases and 4 bases, in that order; junction bases with no gene match: 3. The CDR3: CASSLGGTGGYEQYF. The CDR3 DNA reads TGCGCCAGCAGCTTGGGAGGGACAGGGGGTTACGAGCAGTACTTC.

This chain joins TRBV4-1 and TRBJ1-5; a possible D gene is TRBD1 (6 bases). This CDR3 comprises 17 residues. The germline V and J ends were trimmed by 1 base and 3 bases, with 16 bases remaining between them. Germline CDR1 is MGHRA and CDR2 is YSYEKL. The CDR3 nucleotides read TGCGCCAGCAGCCAAGTTTTCGGCAGGGGCTACAATCAGCCCCAGCATTTT. Translating it yields CASSQVFGRGYNQPQHF.

The rearrangement uses TRBV4-1 and TRBJ2-7; 10 bases fit TRBD1. With V trimmed by 4 bases and J by 6 bases, 6 bases remained unmatched. The CDR3 is 14 residues long. Germline V gives CDR1 MGHRA, CDR2 YSYEKL. DNA of the CDR3: TGCGCCAGCAGCCTGCCGGGACAGGGGTCCGAGCAGTACTTC. The encoded protein is CASSLPGQGSEQYF.

The chain employs TRBV6-1 and TRBJ1-1; maybe TRBD1 (5 bases). V lost 3 bases to trimming and J lost 4 bases, with 12 bases between them. From germline, CDR1 is MNHNS and CDR2 SASEGT. The CDR3 sequence is 14 residues long. The CDR3 is CASSEGGGFTEAFF. CDR3 coding DNA: TGTGCCAGCAGTGAGGGGGGAGGTTTCACTGAAGCTTTCTTT.

The rearrangement links TRBV30 to TRBJ1-2, with D tentatively TRBD1 (5 bases). The V gene lost 0 bases and the J gene lost 0 bases, with 11 bases spanning the gap. The CDR3 sequence is 15 residues long. CDR1 is GTSNPN, CDR2 SVGIG, per germline (reference sequence). In DNA form, the CDR3 reads TGTGCCTGGAGTGTACAGGCGATTACTAACTATGGCTACACCTTC. It encodes CAWSVQAITNYGYTF.

The V gene is TRBV28, the J gene TRBJ1-2, with a tentative D call TRBD1 (5 bases). There are 14 residues in the CDR3. Trimming took off 2 bases at V and 7 bases at J, with 14 bases between the two ends. Germline V gene lookup returns CDR1 MDHEN and CDR2 SYDVKM. This CDR3 reads CASSLIPRGIGYTF. CDR3 nucleotide sequence: TGTGCCAGCAGTTTAATCCCCCGGGGGATTGGCTACACCTTC.

The V gene is TRBV7-9, the J gene TRBJ1-5; the D gene is possibly TRBD1 (5 bases). This CDR3 contains 17 residues. Trimming took off 1 base at V and 2 bases at J, with 15 bases between the two ends. Germline CDR1 is SEHNR and CDR2 is FQNEAQ (reference sequence). Here the CDR3 DNA reads TGTGCCAGCAGCTTAGGGACACTCTCCACCGGCAATCAGCCCCAGCATTTT. This gives the protein CASSLGTLSTGNQPQHF.

The DNA of the CDR3 is TGTGCCACCTCCCGCCCAGGGGACCGTGGCTACACCTTC. This codes for CATSRPGDRGYTF. The chain uses TRBV24-1 and TRBJ1-2, with D possibly being TRBD1 (6 bases). The germline CDR1 and CDR2 sequences are KGHDR and SFDVKD. There are 13 residues in the CDR3. V lost 9 bases, J lost 7 bases, and 17 bases lay in between.

The rearrangement links TRBV12-5 to TRBJ2-1; D uncertain. Germline V CDR1 and CDR2: LGHNT, FRNRAP. The CDR3 loop spans 13 amino acids. Between the trimmed V and J ends, which lost 7 bases and 4 bases, there was a span of 11 bases. This CDR3 reads CASAWSEYNEQFF. The CDR3 coding sequence is TGTGCTAGTGCCTGGTCGGAGTACAATGAGCAGTTCTTC.

The chain has TRBV28 and TRBJ1-2; possible D gene TRBD1, 6 bases. This CDR3 region has 13 residues. The V end was cut by 6 bases, the J end by 6 bases, with 14 bases between. Per germline, CDR1 MDHEN and CDR2 SYDVKM. CDR3 sequence (DNA): TGTGCCAGCAGCCAAGACAGGCTGGATGGCTACACCTTC. Protein: CASSQDRLDGYTF.

V gene TRBV6-2 or TRBV6-3 combines with J gene TRBJ1-1; 8 positions match TRBD1. Per germline, CDR1 MNHEY and CDR2 SVGEGT. The CDR3 is 15 residues long. Germline trimming cut 4 bases from V and 1 base from J; bases unmatched to any gene: 5. The CDR3 region is CASSSYDRGNTEAFF. The CDR3 DNA reads as TGTGCCAGCAGTTCCTACGACAGGGGGAACACTGAAGCTTTCTTT.

The chain is built from TRBV6-2 or TRBV6-3 and TRBJ2-7, with 10 bases lining up with TRBD2. The CDR3 runs to 20 residues. V was clipped by 0 bases and J by 2 bases; unmatched bases: 16. The germline V gene encodes CDR1 MNHEY and CDR2 SVGEGT. The CDR3 sequence: CASSYSTGGTSGDPPYEQYF. CDR3 DNA: TGTGCCAGCAGTTACTCGACGGGAGGCACTAGCGGGGACCCTCCCTACGAGCAGTACTTC.

The chain has TRBV19 and TRBJ1-1; no firm D call. Trimming pared 3 bases from V and 4 bases from J, leaving 18 bases between. The CDR3 sequence is 16 residues long. Germline CDR1 LNHDA, CDR2 SQIVND (reference sequence). The CDR3 protein is CASSMSYTGWRTEAFF. CDR3 coding DNA: TGTGCCAGTAGTATGAGCTACACGGGTTGGCGCACTGAAGCTTTCTTT.

The gene calls are TRBV4-3 and TRBJ2-7; TRBD2 aligns across 12 bases. J lost 6 bases, V lost 2 bases, and 14 bases had no gene match. This CDR3 has 18 residues. CDR1 is LGHNA and CDR2 is YSLEER in the germline V gene. The CDR3 reads CASSQSWGLAGGPVEQYF. CDR3 bases: TGCGCCAGCAGCCAATCCTGGGGGCTAGCGGGGGGGCCGGTCGAGCAGTACTTC.

The chain carries TRBV27 and TRBJ1-2, with D unresolved. The CDR3 runs 15 residues. Germline-derived CDR1 and CDR2 are MNHEY and SMNVEV (reference sequence). Trimming shortened V by 1 base and J by 0 bases, and 9 bases separated the two germline ends. CDR3 in amino acids: CASSLFRGANYGYTF. CDR3 bases: TGTGCCAGCAGTTTATTTCGGGGTGCTAACTATGGCTACACCTTC.

The chain links TRBV6-6 to TRBJ2-3, with D perhaps matching TRBD1 (6 bases). V lost 4 bases and J 0 bases, leaving 14 bases between the germline ends. The CDR3 spans 16 residues. CDR1 is MNHNY and CDR2 is SVGAGI in the germline V gene (reference sequence). This chain's CDR3 is CASSSTTGSSTDTQYF. The CDR3, as DNA: TGTGCCAGCAGTTCTACGACAGGTTCTAGCACAGATACGCAGTATTTT.

CDR3: CASSSPNKNTEAFF. CDR3 DNA sequence: TGTGCCAGCAGTTCCCCCAACAAGAACACTGAAGCTTTCTTT. The rearrangement joins TRBV28 to TRBJ1-1, with D unresolved. CDR1 is MDHEN and CDR2 is SYDVKM in the germline V gene. The CDR3 is made up of 14 amino acids. Between the trimmed V and J ends, which lost 4 bases and 1 base, there was a span of 10 bases.

This rearrangement joins TRBV4-1 to TRBJ1-1; D possibly corresponds to TRBD1 (6 bases). The V gene lost 5 bases and the J gene lost 3 bases, with 19 bases spanning the gap. The CDR3 extends over 16 amino acids. The germline V gene has CDR1 MGHRA and CDR2 YSYEKL. CDR3 sequence (DNA): TGCGCCAGCAGCGCACAGGGTAACGCGGTGGACACTGAAGCTTTCTTT. It yields the protein CASSAQGNAVDTEAFF.

In the case of this clone: The same CDR3 can be traced to other DNA sequences in this sample. The CDR3 protein is CASSSQGFTEAFF. CDR3 nucleotide sequence: TGTGCCAGCAGTTCACAGGGGTTCACTGAAGCTTTCTTT. The chain couples TRBV12-3 or TRBV12-4 to TRBJ1-1; 7 bases are a match to TRBD1. This CDR3 is built from 13 residues. Unmatched junction bases numbered 3, after V lost 4 bases and J lost 4 bases.

To note about this clone: Other DNA sequences in this sample translate to the same CDR3. This chain links TRBV20-1 with TRBJ2-2; D might be TRBD1 (7 bases). Trimming stripped 3 bases from V and 5 bases from J, with 13 bases between. Germline-derived CDR1 and CDR2 are DFQATT and SNEGSKA (reference sequence). This CDR3 spans 14 amino acids. The CDR3 here is CSASRQGGTGELFF. As DNA, the CDR3 is TGCAGTGCTAGTAGGCAGGGGGGAACCGGGGAGCTGTTTTTT.

The CDR3 nucleotides read TGTGCCACCAGCAGAGAAGGGTACAGAGACTATGATGGCTACACCTTC. Its protein product is CATSREGYRDYDGYTF. The chain has TRBV15 and TRBJ1-2; no firm D call. The germline V gene encodes CDR1 LNHNV and CDR2 YYDKDF (reference sequence). This CDR3 contains 16 residues. V dropped 0 bases and J dropped 6 bases, with 17 bases sitting between them.

Turning to this clone: Within the sample, other DNA sequences also encode this same CDR3. The chain is built from TRBV18 and TRBJ1-4; D is unclear. The length of the CDR3 is 13 residues. V was clipped by 4 bases and J by 5 bases, with 8 bases between them. The germline V gene has CDR1 KGHSH and CDR2 LQKENI. The CDR3 DNA is TGTGCCAGCTCACGATCCGGGAATGAAAAACTGTTTTTT. It yields the protein CASSRSGNEKLFF.

The rearrangement links TRBV5-4 to TRBJ2-5, with 8 bases aligning to TRBD1. The CDR3 is made up of 14 amino acids. Germline loops: CDR1 SGHNT, CDR2 YYREEE (reference sequence). With V trimmed by 0 bases and J by 5 bases, 3 bases remained unmatched. The CDR3 loop reads CASSLARGQETQYF. The CDR3 DNA follows: TGTGCCAGCAGCTTGGCCAGGGGGCAGGAGACCCAGTACTTC.

This chain links TRBV9 with TRBJ1-5; D might be TRBD1 (5 bases). The V gene's germline CDR1 is SGDLS and CDR2 YYNGEE. The CDR3 covers 14 residues. V lost 2 bases to trimming and J lost 4 bases, with 10 bases between them. For the CDR3, the DNA is TGTGCCAGCAGCGTCGACAGCAGGAATCAGCCCCAGCATTTT. It codes for CASSVDSRNQPQHF.

V gene TRBV19 combines with J gene TRBJ1-1, with TRBD1 matching over 8 bases. Germline CDR1 is LNHDA and CDR2 is SQIVND (reference sequence). The CDR3 runs 14 residues. The J segment lost 4 bases and the V segment lost 8 bases, leaving 9 bases of the junction unmatched. This CDR3 is CASSRGQGVTEAFF. DNA for the CDR3: TGTGCCAGTTCTCGCGGACAGGGAGTCACTGAAGCTTTCTTT. The variable domain in full, completed from reference TRBV19 and TRBJ1-1, reads DGGITQSPKYLFRKEGQNVTLSCEQNLNHDAMYWYRQDPGQGLRLIYYSQIVNDFQKGDIAEGYSVSREKKESFPLTVTSAQKNPTAFYLCASSRGQGVTEAFFGQGTRLTVV.